This entry features one TCR beta chain sequence. No antigen is known for it. TCRdb reprocessed the reads with MiXCR, giving one entry per CDR3 protein. There are about 350,000 distinct CDR3 sequences in the sample; about 34% occur only once, and approximately 13% lies in the top ten. The source of the sample is a study of T cell repertoires in cytomegalovirus infection. Turning to the study itself: CMV epitopes used comprised recently identified HLA-C-restricted ones and well-studied HLA-B-restricted ones. Matching HLA type and CMV infection were both indicated by public TCR beta signatures.

CDR1 MNHEY and CDR2 SVGEGT come from the germline V gene. The CDR3 extends over 15 amino acids. V lost 6 bases, J lost 3 bases, and 10 bases stayed unmatched. Notes on the study in general: Within the response measured ex vivo, HLA-C-restricted CMV-specific TCR beta clonotypes were dominant.

The chain links TRBV6-2 or TRBV6-3 to TRBJ2-7; 8 bases align to TRBD1. The clonotype comes from a human donor in good health (CMV status not recorded). Some clones in this sample may be carry-over from other donors' samples. The sample here was cultured PBMCs, taken from culture after CMV antigen stimulation. The CDR3 sequence is CASRATGTGNYEQYF. The CDR3 DNA follows: TGTGCCAGCAGAGCCACCGGGACAGGAAACTACGAGCAGTACTTC.